The source of this T cell receptor (beta chain) is a study of blood T cell repertoires in COVID-19. The CDR3 has 17 amino acids. Germline trimming cut 5 bases from V and 2 bases from J; bases unmatched to any gene: 12. Looked up from germline, CDR1 is SGHTA and CDR2 is FQGNSA. Repertoires were generated with immunoSEQ multiplex PCR, while TCRdb's copy carries only in-frame clones and drops some. The sample has a few hundred thousand clones; around 87% are singletons. Sequences were obtained from peripheral blood. The chain is built from TRBV7-2 and TRBJ1-2, with TRBD1 matching over 9 bases. The TCR sequence derives from a woman in her forties or fifties with active or convalescent COVID-19. CDR3 sequence (DNA): TGTGCCAGCAGCGACCCGGGACAGGGTTTATCCAACTATGGCTACACCTTC. Its protein is CASSDPGQGLSNYGYTF.